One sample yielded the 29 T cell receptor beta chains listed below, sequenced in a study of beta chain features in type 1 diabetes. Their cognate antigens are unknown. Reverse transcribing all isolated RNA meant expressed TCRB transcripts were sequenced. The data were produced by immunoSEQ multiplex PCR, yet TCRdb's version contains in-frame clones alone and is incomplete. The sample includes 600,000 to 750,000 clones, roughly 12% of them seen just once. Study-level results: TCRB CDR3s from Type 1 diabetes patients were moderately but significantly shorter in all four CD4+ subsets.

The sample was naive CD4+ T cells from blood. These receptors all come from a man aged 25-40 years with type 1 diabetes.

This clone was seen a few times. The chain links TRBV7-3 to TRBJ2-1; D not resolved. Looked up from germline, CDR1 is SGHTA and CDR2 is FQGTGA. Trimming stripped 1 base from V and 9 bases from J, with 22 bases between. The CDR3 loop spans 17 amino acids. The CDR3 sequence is CASSLIVGSSTKVEQFF. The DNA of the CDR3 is TGTGCCAGCAGCTTAATAGTCGGTTCTTCCACCAAGGTTGAGCAGTTCTTC.

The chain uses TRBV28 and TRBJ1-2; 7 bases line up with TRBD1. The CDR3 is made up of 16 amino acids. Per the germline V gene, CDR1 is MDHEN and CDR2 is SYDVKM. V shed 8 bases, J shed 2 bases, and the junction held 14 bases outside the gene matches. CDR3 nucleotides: TGTGCCAGCTCAACAATTGGGGAACAGGGGAACTATGGCTACACCTTC. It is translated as CASSTIGEQGNYGYTF.

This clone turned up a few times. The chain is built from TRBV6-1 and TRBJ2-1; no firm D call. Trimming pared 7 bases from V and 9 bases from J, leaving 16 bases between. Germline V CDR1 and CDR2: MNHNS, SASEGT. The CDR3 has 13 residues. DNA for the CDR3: TGTGCCAGCAAATCCAATAGCTGGGGTGAGCAGTTCTTC. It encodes CASKSNSWGEQFF.

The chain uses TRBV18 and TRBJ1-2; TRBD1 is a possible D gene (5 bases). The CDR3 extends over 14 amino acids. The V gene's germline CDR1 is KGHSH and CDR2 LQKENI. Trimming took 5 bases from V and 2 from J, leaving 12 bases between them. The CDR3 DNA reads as TGTGCCAGCTCAACTACCCAGGGAAACTATGGCTACACCTTC. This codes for CASSTTQGNYGYTF.

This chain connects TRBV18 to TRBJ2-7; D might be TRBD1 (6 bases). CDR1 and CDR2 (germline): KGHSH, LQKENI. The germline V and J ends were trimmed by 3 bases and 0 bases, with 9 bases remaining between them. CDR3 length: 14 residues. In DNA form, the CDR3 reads TGTGCCAGCTCACCGGGACAAATCTCCTACGAGCAGTACTTC. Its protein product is CASSPGQISYEQYF.

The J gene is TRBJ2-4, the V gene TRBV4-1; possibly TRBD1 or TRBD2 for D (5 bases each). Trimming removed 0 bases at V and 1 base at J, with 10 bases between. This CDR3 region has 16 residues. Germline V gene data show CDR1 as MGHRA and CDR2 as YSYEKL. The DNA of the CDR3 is TGCGCCAGCAGCCAAGATAACCGGGGCGCCAAAAACATTCAGTACTTC. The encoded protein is CASSQDNRGAKNIQYF.

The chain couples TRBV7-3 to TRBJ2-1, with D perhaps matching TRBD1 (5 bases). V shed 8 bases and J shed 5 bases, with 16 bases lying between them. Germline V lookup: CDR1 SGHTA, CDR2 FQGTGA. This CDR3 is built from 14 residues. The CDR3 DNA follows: TGTGCCAGCTCAAAAAGTCTCAGGGACAATGAGCAGTTCTTC. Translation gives CASSKSLRDNEQFF. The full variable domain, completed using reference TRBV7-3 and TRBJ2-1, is GAGVSQTPSNKVTEKGKYVELRCDPISGHTALYWYRQSLGQGPEFLIYFQGTGAADDSGLPNDRFFAVRPEGSVSTLKIQRTERGDSAVYLCASSKSLRDNEQFFGPGTRLTVL.

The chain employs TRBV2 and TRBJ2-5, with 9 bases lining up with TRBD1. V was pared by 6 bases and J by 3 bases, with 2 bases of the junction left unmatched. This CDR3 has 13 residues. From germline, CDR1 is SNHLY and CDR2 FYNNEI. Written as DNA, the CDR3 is TGTGCCAGCAGGCGGGACAGGGAAGAGACCCAGTACTTC. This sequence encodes CASRRDREETQYF.

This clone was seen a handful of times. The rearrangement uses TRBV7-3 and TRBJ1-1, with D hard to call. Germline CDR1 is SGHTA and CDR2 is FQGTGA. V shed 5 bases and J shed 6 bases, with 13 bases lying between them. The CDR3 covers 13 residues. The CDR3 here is CASSPMRTSEAFF. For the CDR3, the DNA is TGTGCCAGCAGCCCAATGCGGACCTCTGAAGCTTTCTTT. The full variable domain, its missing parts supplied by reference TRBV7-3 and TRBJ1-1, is GAGVSQTPSNKVTEKGKYVELRCDPISGHTALYWYRQSLGQGPEFLIYFQGTGAADDSGLPNDRFFAVRPEGSVSTLKIQRTERGDSAVYLCASSPMRTSEAFFGQGTRLTVV.

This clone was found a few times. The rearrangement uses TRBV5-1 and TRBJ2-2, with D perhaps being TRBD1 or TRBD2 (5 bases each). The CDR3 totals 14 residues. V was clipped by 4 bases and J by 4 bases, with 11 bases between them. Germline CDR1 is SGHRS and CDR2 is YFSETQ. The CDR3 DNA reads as TGCGCCAGCAGCCCACGGGGCTCCACCGGGGAGCTGTTTTTT. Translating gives CASSPRGSTGELFF.

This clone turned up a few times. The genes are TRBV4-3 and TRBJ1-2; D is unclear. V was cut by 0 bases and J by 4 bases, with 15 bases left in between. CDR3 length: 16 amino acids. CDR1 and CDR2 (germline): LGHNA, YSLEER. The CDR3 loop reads CASSQDLEGSSYGYTF. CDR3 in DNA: TGCGCCAGCAGCCAAGATCTGGAAGGGTCGAGCTATGGCTACACCTTC.

The CDR3 DNA sequence: TGTGCCAGCAGCTTAAGGGGAAGCGGGGGGCCGGAGAAGACCCAGTACTTC. It is translated as CASSLRGSGGPEKTQYF. V gene TRBV7-9 combines with J gene TRBJ2-5; TRBD2 aligns across 9 bases. After removal of 2 bases from V and 6 bases from J, the junction contained 13 bases not matched to a gene. Germline CDR1 and CDR2: SEHNR and FQNEAQ (reference sequence). The CDR3 totals 17 residues.

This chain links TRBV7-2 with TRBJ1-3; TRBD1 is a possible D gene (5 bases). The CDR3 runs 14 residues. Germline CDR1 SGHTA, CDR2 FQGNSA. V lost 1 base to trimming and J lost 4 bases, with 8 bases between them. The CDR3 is CASSLGTSGNTIYF. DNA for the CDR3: TGTGCCAGCAGCTTAGGGACATCAGGAAACACCATATATTTT.

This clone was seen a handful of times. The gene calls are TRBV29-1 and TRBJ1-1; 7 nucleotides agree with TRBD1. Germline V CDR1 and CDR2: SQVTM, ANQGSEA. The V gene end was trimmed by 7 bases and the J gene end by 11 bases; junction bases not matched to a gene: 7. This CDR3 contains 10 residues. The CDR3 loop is CSAEGGRAFF. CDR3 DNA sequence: TGCAGCGCGGAAGGGGGCCGGGCTTTCTTT.

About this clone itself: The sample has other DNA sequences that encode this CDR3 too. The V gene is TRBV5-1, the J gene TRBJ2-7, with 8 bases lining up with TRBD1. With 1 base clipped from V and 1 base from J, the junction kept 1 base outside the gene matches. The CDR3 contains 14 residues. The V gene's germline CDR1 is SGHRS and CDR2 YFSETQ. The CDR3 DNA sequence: TGCGCCAGCAGCTTGAGACAGGGGTCCTACGAGCAGTACTTC. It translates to CASSLRQGSYEQYF.

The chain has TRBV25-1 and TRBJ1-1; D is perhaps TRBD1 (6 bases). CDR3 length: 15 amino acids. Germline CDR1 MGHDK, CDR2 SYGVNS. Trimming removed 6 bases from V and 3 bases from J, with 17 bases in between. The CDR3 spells CASSQVWGLDTEAFF. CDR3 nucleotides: TGTGCCAGCAGCCAGGTGTGGGGGCTGGACACTGAAGCTTTCTTT.

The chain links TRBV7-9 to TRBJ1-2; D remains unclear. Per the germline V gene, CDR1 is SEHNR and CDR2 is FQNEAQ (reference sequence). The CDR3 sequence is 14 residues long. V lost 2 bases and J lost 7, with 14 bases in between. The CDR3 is CASSLLISQVGYTF. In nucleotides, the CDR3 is TGTGCCAGCAGCTTATTAATCTCCCAGGTTGGCTACACCTTC.

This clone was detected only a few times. The CDR3 is CASSSTRGGENSPLHF. The CDR3 nucleotides are TGTGCCAGCAGCTCAACCAGAGGTGGGGAGAATTCACCCCTCCACTTT. The rearrangement uses TRBV7-2 and TRBJ1-6; no firm D call. The CDR3 covers 16 residues. Germline V gives CDR1 SGHTA, CDR2 FQGNSA. V shed 4 bases and J shed 7 bases, with 17 bases lying between them.

The CDR3 is CAISESAGAANEKLFF. The DNA for the CDR3 is TGTGCCATCAGTGAGTCCGCCGGTGCAGCGAACGAAAAACTGTTTTTT. The gene calls are TRBV10-3 and TRBJ1-4; no clear D gene. This CDR3 is 16 amino acids long. V shed 0 bases and J shed 8 bases, with 16 bases lying between them. Germline V gives CDR1 ENHRY, CDR2 SYGVKD.

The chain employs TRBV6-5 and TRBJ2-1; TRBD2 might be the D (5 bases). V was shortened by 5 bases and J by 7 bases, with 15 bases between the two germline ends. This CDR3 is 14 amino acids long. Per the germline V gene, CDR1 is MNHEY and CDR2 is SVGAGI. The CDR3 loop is CASSPPGPGNEQFF. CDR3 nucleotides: TGTGCCAGCAGTCCCCCAGGACCGGGAAATGAGCAGTTCTTC.

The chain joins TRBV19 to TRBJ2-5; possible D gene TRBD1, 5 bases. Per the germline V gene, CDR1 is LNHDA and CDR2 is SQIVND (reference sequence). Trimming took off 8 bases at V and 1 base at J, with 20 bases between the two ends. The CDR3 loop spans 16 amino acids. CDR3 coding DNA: TGTGCCAGTCACCCGGTAGGGTCAGGGCTCCAAGAGACCCAGTACTTC. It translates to CASHPVGSGLQETQYF.

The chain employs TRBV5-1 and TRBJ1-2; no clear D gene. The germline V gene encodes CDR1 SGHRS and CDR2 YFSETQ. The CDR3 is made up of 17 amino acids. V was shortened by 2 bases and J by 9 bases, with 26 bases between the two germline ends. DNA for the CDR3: TGCGCCAGCAGCTTACGACCATACGAGGACGGTCTATGGAGCTACACCTTC. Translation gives CASSLRPYEDGLWSYTF.

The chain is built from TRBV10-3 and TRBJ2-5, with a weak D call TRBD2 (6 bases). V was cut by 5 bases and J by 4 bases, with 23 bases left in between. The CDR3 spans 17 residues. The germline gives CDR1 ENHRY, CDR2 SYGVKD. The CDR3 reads CAISPNGRGGSLETQYF. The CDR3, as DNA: TGTGCCATCAGTCCAAACGGGAGAGGAGGATCTCTAGAGACCCAGTACTTC.

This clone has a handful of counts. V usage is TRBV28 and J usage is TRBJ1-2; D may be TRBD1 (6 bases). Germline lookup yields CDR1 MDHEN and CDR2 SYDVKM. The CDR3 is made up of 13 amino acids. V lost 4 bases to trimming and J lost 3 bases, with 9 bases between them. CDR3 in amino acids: CASSSGTYYGYTF. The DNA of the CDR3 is TGTGCCAGCAGTTCGGGGACATACTATGGCTACACCTTC.

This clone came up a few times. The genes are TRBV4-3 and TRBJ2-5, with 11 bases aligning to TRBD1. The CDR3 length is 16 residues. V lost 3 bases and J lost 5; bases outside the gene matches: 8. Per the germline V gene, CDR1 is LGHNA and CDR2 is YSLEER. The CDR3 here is CASSHSSDRGHETQYF. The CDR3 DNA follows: TGCGCCAGCAGCCACTCCTCGGACAGGGGGCATGAGACCCAGTACTTC.

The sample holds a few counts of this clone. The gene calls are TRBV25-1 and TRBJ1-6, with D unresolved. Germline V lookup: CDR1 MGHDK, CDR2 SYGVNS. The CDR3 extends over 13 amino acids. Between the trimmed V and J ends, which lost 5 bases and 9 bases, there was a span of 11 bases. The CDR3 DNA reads TGTGCCAGCAGTTTGGACGGAGTTTCACCCCTCCACTTT. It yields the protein CASSLDGVSPLHF.

This chain's CDR3 is CSVRWGTGGNSPLHF. The CDR3 bases are TGCAGCGTAAGGTGGGGGACAGGGGGTAATTCACCCCTCCACTTT. V usage is TRBV29-1 and J usage is TRBJ1-6; 11 bases match TRBD1. Per the germline V gene, CDR1 is SQVTM and CDR2 is ANQGSEA. The CDR3 has 15 residues. Trimming removed 6 bases from V and 6 bases from J; junction bases left unmatched: 7. Supplemented by reference TRBV29-1 and TRBJ1-6, the full variable domain reads SAVISQKPSRDICQRGTSLTIQCQVDSQVTMMFWYRQQPGQSLTLIATANQGSEATYESGFVIDKFPISRPNLTFSTLTVSNMSPEDSSIYLCSVRWGTGGNSPLHFGNGTRLTVT.

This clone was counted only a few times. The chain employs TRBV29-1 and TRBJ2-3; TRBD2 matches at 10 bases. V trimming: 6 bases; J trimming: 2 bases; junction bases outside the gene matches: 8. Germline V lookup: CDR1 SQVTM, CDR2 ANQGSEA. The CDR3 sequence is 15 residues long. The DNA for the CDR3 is TGCAGCGTGACACTAGCGGGGAGAACCACAGATACGCAGTATTTT. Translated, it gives CSVTLAGRTTDTQYF.

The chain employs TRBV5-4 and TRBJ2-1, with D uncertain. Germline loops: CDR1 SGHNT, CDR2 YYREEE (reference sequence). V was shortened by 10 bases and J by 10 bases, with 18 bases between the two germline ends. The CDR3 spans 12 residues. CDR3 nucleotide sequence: TGTGCCGAAGGCTTTCGGAGCAGAGAGCAGTTCTTC. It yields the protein CAEGFRSREQFF.